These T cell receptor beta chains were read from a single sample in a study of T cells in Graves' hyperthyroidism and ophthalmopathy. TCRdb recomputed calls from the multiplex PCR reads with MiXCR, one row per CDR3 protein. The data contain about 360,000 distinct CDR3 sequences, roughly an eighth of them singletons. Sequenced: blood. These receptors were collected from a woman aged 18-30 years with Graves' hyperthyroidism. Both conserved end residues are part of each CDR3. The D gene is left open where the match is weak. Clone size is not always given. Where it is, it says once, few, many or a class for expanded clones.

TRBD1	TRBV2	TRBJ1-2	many	CASTRDRGNYGYTF	TGTGCCAGCACCCGGGACAGGGGAAACTATGGCTACACCTTC
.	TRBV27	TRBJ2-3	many	CASRAFTDTQYF	TGTGCCAGCCGGGCCTTTACAGATACGCAGTATTTT
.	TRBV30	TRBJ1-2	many	CAWNPGVGYTF	TGTGCCTGGAACCCGGGAGTAGGCTACACCTTC
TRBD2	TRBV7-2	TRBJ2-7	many	CASSSGTSGRANLYEQYF	TGTGCCAGCAGCTCTGGGACTAGCGGGAGGGCGAACCTCTACGAGCAGTACTTC
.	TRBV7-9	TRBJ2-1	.	CASSPQGDYREQFF	TGTGCCAGCAGCCCGCAGGGGGACTACCGGGAGCAGTTCTTC
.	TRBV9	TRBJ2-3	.	CASSLGEWKTDTQYF	TGTGCCAGCAGCTTAGGGGAATGGAAAACAGATACGCAGTATTTT
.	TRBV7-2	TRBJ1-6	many	CASSSSRIQGNSPLHF	TGTGCCAGCAGCTCCTCACGGATCCAGGGGAATTCACCCCTCCACTTT
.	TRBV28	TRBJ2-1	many	CASSLPGDPYNEQFF	TGTGCCAGCAGTTTACCGGGAGATCCGTACAATGAGCAGTTCTTC
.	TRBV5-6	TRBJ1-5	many	CASSSRRGNQPQHF	TGTGCCAGCAGCTCCCGGCGGGGGAATCAGCCCCAGCATTTT
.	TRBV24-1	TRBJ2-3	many	CATSPPLGGTQYF	TGTGCCACCAGTCCACCTCTCGGGGGTACGCAGTATTTT
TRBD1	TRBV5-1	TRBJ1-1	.	CASHTGTGLTEAFF	TGCGCCAGCCATACCGGGACAGGGCTCACTGAAGCTTTCTTT
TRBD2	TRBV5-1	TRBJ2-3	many	CASSLGLAGGTSTDTQYF	TGCGCCAGCAGCCTCGGACTAGCGGGGGGCACTAGCACAGATACGCAGTATTTT
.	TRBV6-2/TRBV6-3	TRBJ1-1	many	CATSGGPNTEAFF	TGTGCCACCTCCGGAGGGCCGAACACTGAAGCTTTCTTT
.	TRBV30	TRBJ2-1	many	CAWSKGDSPYNEQFF	TGTGCCTGGAGTAAAGGGGACTCTCCCTACAATGAGCAGTTCTTC
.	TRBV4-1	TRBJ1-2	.	CASSERVLANYGYTF	TGCGCCAGCAGCGAAAGGGTCCTAGCTAACTATGGCTACACCTTC
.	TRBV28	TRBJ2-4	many	CASSQRKFNLLAKNIQYF	TGTGCCAGCAGTCAGAGGAAATTTAACTTACTAGCCAAAAACATTCAGTACTTC
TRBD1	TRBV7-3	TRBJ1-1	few	CASSLEGQGNTEAFF	TGTGCCAGCAGCTTAGAGGGACAGGGGAACACTGAAGCTTTCTTT
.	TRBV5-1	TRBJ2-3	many	CASSSYTTDTQYF	TGCGCCAGCAGCTCCTATACAACAGATACGCAGTATTTT
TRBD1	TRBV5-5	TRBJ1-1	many	CASSRYRDRLGTEAFF	TGTGCCAGCAGCCGCTACCGGGACAGATTAGGGACTGAAGCTTTCTTT
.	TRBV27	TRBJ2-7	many	CASSLSLGNEQYF	TGTGCCAGCAGCCTAAGCCTAGGAAACGAGCAGTACTTC
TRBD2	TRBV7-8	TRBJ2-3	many	CASSLGLAGGPGTDTQYF	TGTGCCAGCAGCTTAGGACTAGCGGGAGGGCCCGGCACAGATACGCAGTATTTT
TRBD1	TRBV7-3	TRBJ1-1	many	CASSLFQGATEAFF	TGTGCCAGCAGCTTATTCCAGGGGGCGACTGAAGCTTTCTTT
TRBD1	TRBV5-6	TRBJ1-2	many	CASSARTGRYGYTF	TGTGCCAGCAGCGCACGGACAGGGCGCTATGGCTACACCTTC
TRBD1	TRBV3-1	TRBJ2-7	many	CASSQGEDRALRKYF	TGTGCCAGCAGCCAAGGGGAGGACAGGGCCCTAAGGAAGTACTTC
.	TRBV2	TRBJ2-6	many	CASSEMWAGANVLTF	TGTGCCAGCAGTGAAATGTGGGCCGGGGCCAACGTCCTGACTTTC
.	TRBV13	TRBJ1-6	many	CASSNRGVGGANSPLHF	TGTGCCAGCAGCAACCGAGGGGTCGGGGGGGCAAATTCACCCCTCCACTTT
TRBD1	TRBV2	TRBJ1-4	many	CASSDGGGQGAGEKLFF	TGTGCCAGCAGTGACGGCGGTGGACAGGGGGCGGGCGAAAAACTGTTTTTT